Each of the 29 T cell receptor beta chains below was sequenced from the same sample in a study of blood T cell repertoires in COVID-19. Libraries were prepared by immunoSEQ multiplex PCR; TCRdb keeps only in-frame clonotypes and omits some of them. The data show 350,000 or so clones, approximately 89% seen once. The specimen sequenced was peripheral blood. These receptors were taken from a woman aged 60-75 years with COVID-19, enrolled during active disease.

The gene calls are TRBV18 and TRBJ1-1, with D tentatively TRBD1 (5 bases). The germline CDR1 and CDR2 sequences are KGHSH and LQKENI. The CDR3 is 14 residues long. The germline V and J ends were trimmed by 5 bases and 4 bases, with 14 bases remaining between them. The CDR3 coding sequence is TGTGCCAGCTCATCGCTGGCAGGGATCACTGAAGCTTTCTTT. Protein product: CASSSLAGITEAFF.

This rearrangement joins TRBV7-9 to TRBJ2-1; 8 bases match TRBD2. CDR1 and CDR2 (germline): SEHNR, FQNEAQ (reference sequence). Trimming took 4 bases from V and 0 from J; bases not matched to a gene: 2. The CDR3 consists of 15 residues. The CDR3 reads CASSSGTSSYNEQFF. The CDR3 bases are TGTGCCAGCAGCTCCGGGACTAGCTCCTACAATGAGCAGTTCTTC.

The rearrangement links TRBV6-5 to TRBJ2-1; 7 positions match TRBD1. This CDR3 contains 14 residues. Looked up from germline, CDR1 is MNHEY and CDR2 is SVGAGI. J lost 9 bases, V lost 9 bases, and 14 bases had no gene match. In DNA, the CDR3 is TGTGCCAGTCACAGGGGCCCTCCCGCAGTTGAGCAGTTCTTC. This codes for CASHRGPPAVEQFF.

This chain connects TRBV6-5 to TRBJ1-5, with TRBD1 matching over 7 bases. With V trimmed by 8 bases and J by 4 bases, 11 bases remained unmatched. Germline V CDR1 and CDR2: MNHEY, SVGAGI. The CDR3 length is 15 residues. The CDR3 sequence: CASDPQGELNQPQHF. CDR3 bases: TGTGCCAGCGATCCCCAGGGGGAGTTGAATCAGCCCCAGCATTTT.

V usage is TRBV7-3 and J usage is TRBJ2-2; 9 nucleotides line up with TRBD1. CDR1 and CDR2 (germline): SGHTA, FQGTGA. Germline trimming cut 5 bases from V and 2 bases from J; bases unmatched to any gene: 15. This CDR3 is 19 amino acids long. The CDR3 here is CASSLPLRPGQGNTGELFF. DNA for the CDR3: TGTGCCAGCAGCCTACCACTCCGGCCGGGACAGGGAAACACCGGGGAGCTGTTTTTT.

The chain is built from TRBV4-1 and TRBJ1-1; no firm D call. Per germline, CDR1 MGHRA and CDR2 YSYEKL. Trimming took 4 bases from V and 6 from J, leaving 18 bases between them. The CDR3 loop spans 15 amino acids. CDR3 bases: TGCGCCAGCAGCCTCACTCCGTCGGGGTACCCTGAAGCTTTCTTT. This codes for CASSLTPSGYPEAFF.

The chain joins TRBV4-2 to TRBJ1-4; TRBD1 aligns across 10 bases. In germline, CDR1 is LGHNA, CDR2 YNFKEQ. V shed 4 bases and J 8 bases; nucleotides not matched to a gene: 7. The CDR3 consists of 15 residues. The chain's CDR3 is CASSPATGGGEKLFF. CDR3 nucleotides: TGTGCCAGCAGCCCCGCGACAGGGGGCGGCGAAAAACTGTTTTTT.

The chain is built from TRBV6-5 and TRBJ1-1; TRBD1 matches at 7 bases. This CDR3 has 15 amino acids. Germline V gene lookup returns CDR1 MNHEY and CDR2 SVGAGI. V was pared by 0 bases and J by 4 bases, with 5 bases of the junction left unmatched. The CDR3 loop reads CASSYSVRGSTEAFF. Written as DNA, the CDR3 is TGTGCCAGCAGTTACTCTGTCAGGGGGAGCACTGAAGCTTTCTTT.

The chain links TRBV28 to TRBJ1-1; 8 bases line up with TRBD1. Germline CDR1 is MDHEN and CDR2 is SYDVKM. The CDR3 runs to 14 residues. Germline trimming cut 6 bases from V and 6 bases from J; bases unmatched to any gene: 9. CDR3 nucleotides: TGTGCCAGCAGGCCGACAGGGGATTGGGCTGAAGCTTTCTTT. It codes for CASRPTGDWAEAFF.

This clone appeared a single time. The J gene is TRBJ1-2, the V gene TRBV9; 8 bases are a match to TRBD1. With V trimmed by 0 bases and J by 7 bases, 5 bases remained unmatched. Germline-derived CDR1 and CDR2 are SGDLS and YYNGEE. The CDR3 extends over 14 amino acids. The CDR3 here is CASSVGQGLSGYTF. Here the CDR3 DNA reads TGTGCCAGCAGCGTAGGACAGGGGCTCTCTGGCTACACCTTC.

CDR3 coding DNA: TGCGCCAGCAGTGAGTCGATGACAGCGAACACTGAAGCTTTCTTT. Amino acids: CASSESMTANTEAFF. This chain joins TRBV10-1 and TRBJ1-1; possibly TRBD1 for D (5 bases). V shed 0 bases and J shed 1 base, with 9 bases lying between them. CDR3 size: 15 residues. Germline CDR1 is WNHNN and CDR2 is SYGVQD (reference sequence).

A few counts support this clone. The rearrangement links TRBV9 to TRBJ2-3; TRBD1 agrees at 9 bases. The germline V gene has CDR1 SGDLS and CDR2 YYNGEE. J was trimmed by 4 bases and V by 5 bases; bases with no gene match: 8. CDR3 length: 15 amino acids. The CDR3 nucleotides read TGTGCCAGCAGTGGGGGGACAGGGAGGTCAGATACGCAGTATTTT. Amino acid sequence: CASSGGTGRSDTQYF.

The chain carries TRBV24-1 and TRBJ1-2; tentatively, D is TRBD1 (6 bases). Trimming shortened V by 6 bases and J by 2 bases, and 9 bases separated the two germline ends. Germline values: CDR1 KGHDR, CDR2 SFDVKD. The CDR3 is 13 residues long. The CDR3 here is CATSTGTNYGYTF. For the CDR3, the DNA is TGTGCCACCAGTACAGGGACCAACTATGGCTACACCTTC.

CDR3 sequence reads: CASSLRHRATNTGELFF. CDR3 bases: TGTGCCAGCAGCTTACGTCACAGGGCCACGAACACCGGGGAGCTGTTTTTT. V is TRBV7-8 and J is TRBJ2-2, with a weak D call TRBD1 (6 bases). The CDR3 is made up of 17 amino acids. The germline CDR1 and CDR2 sequences are SGHVS and FQNEAQ. Trimming pared 2 bases from V and 0 bases from J, leaving 13 bases between.

The chain carries TRBV7-2 and TRBJ1-3; D ambiguous. The germline V gene has CDR1 SGHTA and CDR2 FQGNSA. Trimming cost V 5 bases and J 2 bases, with 13 bases left between them. The CDR3 is made up of 15 amino acids. CDR3 sequence: CASSPGSVAGNTIYF. CDR3 nucleotides: TGTGCCAGCAGCCCAGGTAGTGTGGCTGGAAACACCATATATTTT.

The chain employs TRBV4-2 and TRBJ2-5, with TRBD1 matching over 7 bases. The V gene end was trimmed by 0 bases and the J gene end by 5 bases; junction bases not matched to a gene: 6. The length of the CDR3 is 15 residues. Looked up from germline, CDR1 is LGHNA and CDR2 is YNFKEQ. The CDR3 bases are TGTGCCAGCAGCCAAGATCTAGGGGGCAGGGAGACCCAGTACTTC. Translating gives CASSQDLGGRETQYF.

Here the CDR3 DNA reads TGTGCCAGCAGTTTCGCCGGGACAGGGCTTGCCTACGAGCAGTACTTC. Protein sequence: CASSFAGTGLAYEQYF. J is TRBJ2-7 and V is TRBV6-2 or TRBV6-3; 9 bases match TRBD1. Germline CDR1 MNHEY, CDR2 SVGEGT. The CDR3 is 16 residues long. J gave up 2 bases and V 4 bases, and 9 bases lay outside the gene matches.

The chain links TRBV3-1 (or the pseudogene TRBV3-2) to TRBJ1-3, with D possibly TRBD1 on 6 matching bases. Trimming removed 4 bases at V and 0 bases at J, with 7 bases between. This CDR3 has 14 residues. Germline CDR1 reads LGHDT; CDR2 reads YNNKEL (reference sequence). CDR3 sequence reads: CASSPDSSGNTIYF. The CDR3 DNA reads as TGTGCCAGCAGCCCGGACAGCTCTGGAAACACCATATATTTT.

The J gene is TRBJ1-1, the V gene TRBV5-1; 9 bases match TRBD1. V was pared by 4 bases and J by 5 bases, with 9 bases of the junction left unmatched. This CDR3 region has 15 residues. Germline-derived CDR1 and CDR2 are SGHRS and YFSETQ. The chain's CDR3 is CASSRPTGGQTEAFF. The CDR3 region has the DNA TGCGCCAGCAGCCGACCGACAGGGGGACAAACTGAAGCTTTCTTT.

In its sample, this clone was seen many times. This chain joins TRBV29-1 and TRBJ1-1; no clear D gene. Germline V lookup: CDR1 SQVTM, CDR2 ANQGSEA. V shed 5 bases and J shed 2 bases, with 9 bases lying between them. This CDR3 has 12 amino acids. This CDR3 reads CSVRRGNTEAFF. The DNA of the CDR3 is TGCAGCGTTCGACGGGGAAACACTGAAGCTTTCTTT.

About this clone: Different DNA sequences within this sample yield the same CDR3. This chain's CDR3 is CSVGQGNTEAFF. In DNA form, the CDR3 reads TGCAGCGTTGGACAGGGGAACACTGAAGCTTTCTTT. The J gene is TRBJ1-1, the V gene TRBV29-1; 7 bases line up with TRBD1. Germline CDR1 is SQVTM and CDR2 is ANQGSEA. There are 12 residues in the CDR3. V lost 4 bases and J lost 1; bases outside the gene matches: 0.

The rearrangement links TRBV12-3 or TRBV12-4 to TRBJ1-6; D possibly corresponds to TRBD1 (5 bases). Trimming stripped 3 bases from V and 10 bases from J, with 10 bases between. The CDR3 has 13 amino acids. The CDR3 nucleotides are TGTGCCAGCAGTTTGGCAGGGAAATCACCCCTCCACTTT. Protein sequence: CASSLAGKSPLHF.

The chain links TRBV19 to TRBJ1-2, with D perhaps TRBD1 (5 bases). The ends were cut back, 5 bases at V and 2 bases at J, with 18 bases in the middle. The CDR3 contains 16 residues. CDR1 and CDR2 from the germline V gene are LNHDA and SQIVND (reference sequence). DNA for the CDR3: TGTGCCAGTAGTGTACGTCGGGCAGGGAGGAACTATGGCTACACCTTC. It yields the protein CASSVRRAGRNYGYTF.

V and J are TRBV2 and TRBJ1-4; TRBD1 matches at 9 bases. CDR3 length equals 15 residues. V gave up 5 bases and J gave up 8 bases; unmatched junction bases: 9. Germline assignment: CDR1 SNHLY and CDR2 FYNNEI. The CDR3 loop is CASSLPSTGGEKLFF. The CDR3 DNA reads as TGTGCCAGCAGTCTGCCCTCGACAGGGGGAGAAAAACTGTTTTTT.

The chain joins TRBV4-1 to TRBJ2-6; a weak D match, TRBD1 (5 bases). Germline V lookup: CDR1 MGHRA, CDR2 YSYEKL. This CDR3 comprises 16 residues. V shed 6 bases and J shed 0 bases, with 12 bases lying between them. The CDR3 DNA sequence: TGCGCCAGCAGTCCGACAGCTACCTCTGGGGCCAACGTCCTGACTTTC. This gives the protein CASSPTATSGANVLTF.

The V gene is TRBV18, the J gene TRBJ2-3; 15 bases align to TRBD2. Germline CDR1 reads KGHSH; CDR2 reads LQKENI. The CDR3 runs to 20 residues. Losses at the gene ends were 0 bases for V and 0 bases for J; bases not matched to a gene: 7. The CDR3 nucleotides read TGTGCCAGCTCACCACCGGGACTAGCGGGGGGCCCCACTAGCACAGATACGCAGTATTTT. It is translated as CASSPPGLAGGPTSTDTQYF.

V is TRBV7-3 and J is TRBJ1-6; 8 nucleotides agree with TRBD1. Germline V lookup: CDR1 SGHTA, CDR2 FQGTGA. The CDR3 length is 14 residues. Unmatched junction bases numbered 6, after V lost 4 bases and J lost 10 bases. The CDR3 coding sequence is TGTGCCAGCAGCTCTAATACAGGGGGGTCACCCCTCCACTTT. Amino acids: CASSSNTGGSPLHF.

This clone was seen a handful of times. The chain recombines TRBV7-9 with TRBJ1-1; no reliable D call. V dropped 6 bases and J dropped 0 bases, with 8 bases sitting between them. Germline V CDR1 and CDR2: SEHNR, FQNEAQ (reference sequence). The CDR3 has 13 residues. The CDR3 spells CASSRDMNTEAFF. CDR3 DNA sequence: TGTGCCAGCAGTCGTGACATGAACACTGAAGCTTTCTTT.

The J gene is TRBJ2-1, the V gene TRBV7-9; D uncertain. The length of the CDR3 is 11 residues. Trimming stripped 2 bases from V and 9 bases from J, with 5 bases between. Per the germline V gene, CDR1 is SEHNR and CDR2 is FQNEAQ (reference sequence). CDR3 in amino acids: CASSLLVEQFF. CDR3 bases: TGTGCCAGCAGCTTACTAGTTGAGCAGTTCTTC.